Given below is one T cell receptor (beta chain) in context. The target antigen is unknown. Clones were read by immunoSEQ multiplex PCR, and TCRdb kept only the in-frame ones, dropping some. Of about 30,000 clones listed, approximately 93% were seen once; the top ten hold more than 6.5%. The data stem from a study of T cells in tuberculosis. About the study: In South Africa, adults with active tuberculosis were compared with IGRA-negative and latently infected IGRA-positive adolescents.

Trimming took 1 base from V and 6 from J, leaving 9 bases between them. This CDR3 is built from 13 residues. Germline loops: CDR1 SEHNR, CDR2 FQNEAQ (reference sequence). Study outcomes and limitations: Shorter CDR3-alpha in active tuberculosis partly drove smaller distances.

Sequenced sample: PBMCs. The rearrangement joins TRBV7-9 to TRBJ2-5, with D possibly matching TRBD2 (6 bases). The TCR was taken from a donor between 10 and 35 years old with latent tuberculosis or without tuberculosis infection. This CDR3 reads CASSLEDYQTQYF. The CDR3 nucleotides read TGTGCCAGCAGCTTAGAGGACTATCAGACCCAGTACTTC.